This passage covers 27 T cell receptor beta chains from one sample sequenced in a study of T cells in Graves' hyperthyroidism and ophthalmopathy. Amplification of TCR beta CDR3 regions was performed using RNA transcripts as template. Researchers ran a first-round RT-PCR on the TCR CDR3 using the HTBI primer set. TCRdb independently ran MiXCR on the multiplex PCR reads; one entry per CDR3 protein. The sample holds under 550,000 distinct CDR3 sequences, roughly 21% seen once. The source material was blood. These receptors came from a man in his forties with Graves' ophthalmopathy.

As for this clonotype: This may arise from a read error, as a much more abundant clone is one base away. The chain has TRBV27 and TRBJ2-5; no clear D gene. CDR1 is MNHEY, CDR2 SMNVEV, per germline (reference sequence). V dropped 4 bases and J dropped 1 base, with 13 bases sitting between them. The CDR3 runs to 15 residues. The CDR3 is CASSYSCAGQETQYF. The CDR3 nucleotides are TGTGCCAGCAGTTACTCTTGTGCAGGCCAAGAGACCCAGTACTTC.

A few counts support this clonotype. The J gene is TRBJ2-7, the V gene TRBV15, with TRBD1 matching 9 bases. Germline loops: CDR1 LNHNV, CDR2 YYDKDF (reference sequence). This CDR3 spans 16 amino acids. Losses at the gene ends were 5 bases for V and 5 bases for J; bases not matched to a gene: 13. The DNA of the CDR3 is TGTGCCACCAGCGGGGTCCCGGGACAGGGTACTAACGAGCAGTACTTC. Its protein product is CATSGVPGQGTNEQYF.

The table lists this clonotype with many counts. The chain recombines TRBV28 with TRBJ2-7; a weak D match, TRBD1 (5 bases). The CDR3 runs 12 residues. V gave up 11 bases and J gave up 5 bases, with 16 bases separating them. Germline assignment: CDR1 MDHEN and CDR2 SYDVKM. The CDR3 DNA reads TGTGCCGCCCAGGGTCCCTCGGACGAGCAGTACTTC. Its protein product is CAAQGPSDEQYF.

V usage is TRBV5-1 and J usage is TRBJ2-1; no definite D call. This CDR3 has 13 residues. Trimming stripped 2 bases from V and 7 bases from J, with 10 bases between. Germline CDR1 SGHRS, CDR2 YFSETQ. This chain's CDR3 is CASSFASVNEQFF. Written as DNA, the CDR3 is TGCGCCAGCAGCTTCGCTAGTGTTAATGAGCAGTTCTTC.

This clonotype was counted ten times or more. The V call is TRBV20-1, the J call TRBJ2-5; tentative D call: TRBD1 (5 bases). The germline V gene encodes CDR1 DFQATT and CDR2 SNEGSKA (reference sequence). V lost 3 bases and J 2 bases, leaving 10 bases between the germline ends. The CDR3 contains 13 residues. This CDR3 is CSARLGAQETQYF. CDR3 nucleotide sequence: TGCAGTGCTAGGTTAGGGGCGCAAGAGACCCAGTACTTC.

This clonotype was seen a handful of times. The gene calls are TRBV11-2 and TRBJ2-7; 10 bases match TRBD1. The length of the CDR3 is 15 residues. Looked up from germline, CDR1 is SGHAT and CDR2 is FQNNGV. The V gene end was trimmed by 4 bases and the J gene end by 5 bases; junction bases not matched to a gene: 8. The CDR3 reads CASSWLPGQGNEQYF. CDR3 nucleotide sequence: TGTGCCAGCAGCTGGCTTCCGGGACAGGGGAACGAGCAGTACTTC.

This clonotype was found many times. CDR3 sequence: CASAFQAGDNNEQFF. Written as DNA, the CDR3 is TGTGCCAGCGCGTTTCAAGCGGGGGATAACAATGAGCAGTTCTTC. V is TRBV11-3 and J is TRBJ2-1; 8 bases map to TRBD2. The germline gives CDR1 SGHNT, CDR2 YENEEA. The CDR3 is 15 residues long. J was trimmed by 5 bases and V by 8 bases; bases with no gene match: 11.

This clonotype has only a few counts. The chain combines TRBV4-3 with TRBJ2-1, with 10 nucleotides matching TRBD2. The junction had 5 bases not matched to a gene; V was cut back by 0 bases and J by 6 bases. The CDR3 has 16 residues. CDR1 is LGHNA and CDR2 is YSLEER in the germline V gene. CDR3 sequence reads: CASSQDPSGRFNEQFF. The DNA for the CDR3 is TGCGCCAGCAGCCAAGACCCTAGCGGGAGATTCAATGAGCAGTTCTTC.

Ten or more counts support this clonotype. The V call is TRBV12-3 or TRBV12-4, the J call TRBJ2-2; D uncertain. This CDR3 contains 13 residues. V gave up 1 base and J gave up 6 bases, with 6 bases separating them. The CDR3 protein is CASSLGFSGELFF. CDR3 nucleotide sequence: TGTGCCAGCAGTTTAGGGTTCTCCGGGGAGCTGTTTTTT.

This clonotype has at least ten counts. The V call is TRBV12-3 or TRBV12-4, the J call TRBJ1-5, with TRBD1 matching 7 bases. The ends lost 5 bases at V and 6 bases at J; junction bases unmatched: 4. The CDR3 has 13 residues. CDR3 in DNA: TGTGCCAGCAGTCAACAGGGGTCTCAGCCCCAGCATTTT. Translation: CASSQQGSQPQHF.

The chain combines TRBV20-1 with TRBJ2-2, with D possibly TRBD2 on 6 matching bases. The CDR3 sequence is 16 residues long. Germline CDR1 reads DFQATT; CDR2 reads SNEGSKA (reference sequence). V lost 6 bases and J lost 1, with 18 bases in between. CDR3 in amino acids: CSALAPLAQNTGELFF. Here the CDR3 DNA reads TGCAGTGCCCTAGCTCCTCTAGCGCAGAACACCGGGGAGCTGTTTTTT.

This clonotype was counted ten times or more. The V call is TRBV28, the J call TRBJ2-3, with 8 bases aligning to TRBD2. With 4 bases clipped from V and 5 bases from J, the junction kept 8 bases outside the gene matches. CDR3 length equals 15 residues. Germline CDR1 and CDR2: MDHEN and SYDVKM. The DNA of the CDR3 is TGTGCCAGCAGTTCGGGGGGGCCGAGAGTAGATACGCAGTATTTT. As protein: CASSSGGPRVDTQYF. Complete variable domain (other parts from reference TRBV28 and TRBJ2-3): DVKVTQSSRYLVKRTGEKVFLECVQDMDHENMFWYRQDPGLGLRLIYFSYDVKMKEKGDIPEGYSVSREKKERFSLILESASTNQTSMYLCASSSGGPRVDTQYFGPGTRLTVL.

This chain connects TRBV27 to TRBJ2-5; D is ambiguous. Trimming removed 4 bases from V and 2 bases from J, with 8 bases in between. CDR1 is MNHEY and CDR2 is SMNVEV in the germline V gene (reference sequence). The CDR3 runs 13 residues. CDR3 region: CASSSSSQETQYF. For the CDR3, the DNA is TGTGCCAGCAGTTCATCGAGTCAAGAGACCCAGTACTTC.

This clonotype was detected a few times. The chain carries TRBV6-2 or TRBV6-3 and TRBJ1-1; possibly TRBD1 for D (5 bases). Germline V gene lookup returns CDR1 MNHEY and CDR2 SVGEGT. Deletions cut 3 bases from V and 3 bases from J, with 17 bases between. The CDR3 is 16 residues long. In DNA, the CDR3 is TGTGCCAGCAGTTATTTTTGGGGCGGGGTGGACACTGAAGCTTTCTTT. Its protein product is CASSYFWGGVDTEAFF.

This clonotype was seen at least ten times. The chain employs TRBV5-1 and TRBJ1-1; D unresolved. Germline CDR1 is SGHRS and CDR2 is YFSETQ. V was trimmed by 0 bases and J by 3 bases, leaving 6 bases between them. The CDR3 spans 13 residues. The CDR3 is CASSLEGHTEAFF. Written as DNA, the CDR3 is TGCGCCAGCAGCTTGGAGGGCCACACTGAAGCTTTCTTT.

This clonotype occurred a few times. This chain uses TRBV20-1 with TRBJ2-7, with TRBD2 identical over 13 bases. The CDR3 runs 15 residues. From germline, CDR1 is DFQATT and CDR2 SNEGSKA (reference sequence). The V segment lost 3 bases and the J segment 6 bases; nucleotides outside the gene matches: 8. CDR3 DNA: TGCAGTGCTAGCGCCGGGACTAGCGGGATCGGCGAGCAGTACTTC. Its protein is CSASAGTSGIGEQYF.

This clonotype has a single count. An end of the junction differs from the germline gene, which may be a read error. The chain is built from TRBV28 and TRBJ2-7; TRBD2 matches at 10 bases. Germline V gene lookup returns CDR1 MDHEN and CDR2 SYDVKM. CDR3 length: 21 residues. DNA of the CDR3: TGTGTCAGCAGTTTATTACTCGACAGGCTGGGGCTAGCGGGAGCGAACTACGAGCAGTACTTC. Translation: CVSSLLLDRLGLAGANYEQYF.

The rearrangement links TRBV28 to TRBJ1-2, with D maybe TRBD1 (5 bases). This CDR3 has 13 amino acids. Germline assignment: CDR1 MDHEN and CDR2 SYDVKM. V was shortened by 5 bases and J by 8 bases, with 15 bases between the two germline ends. As DNA, the CDR3 is TGTGCCAGCAGTGCGGGGGGTCCTTACGGCTACACCTTC. Its protein is CASSAGGPYGYTF.

Comments on this clonotype: A much more abundant neighbour one base away suggests this may be a read error. The chain carries TRBV7-2 and TRBJ2-1; 7 nucleotides agree with TRBD2. CDR1 SGHTA and CDR2 FQGNSA come from the germline V gene. The CDR3 is made up of 15 amino acids. CDR3 residues: CASSLERDVRNVQFF. The DNA for the CDR3 is TGTGCCAGCAGCCTCGAGCGGGATGTACGCAATGTGCAGTTCTTC.

The table lists this clonotype with a few counts. V is TRBV7-2 and J is TRBJ2-5, with 8 bases identical to TRBD1. Germline loops: CDR1 SGHTA, CDR2 FQGNSA. CDR3 length: 17 residues. With V trimmed by 5 bases and J by 4 bases, 15 bases remained unmatched. DNA for the CDR3: TGTGCCAGCAGCATCAGGGGGCGGTCGATTAGGCCAGAGACCCAGTACTTC. It yields the protein CASSIRGRSIRPETQYF.

In DNA, the CDR3 is TGTGCCAGCAGCTTAGTCGAGACAGTGAACTATGGCTACACCTTC. Amino acids: CASSLVETVNYGYTF. The chain couples TRBV13 to TRBJ1-2, with TRBD1 as a possible D gene (5 bases). The CDR3 is 15 amino acids. V gave up 1 base and J gave up 2 bases, with 11 bases separating them. Germline loops: CDR1 PRHDT, CDR2 FYEKMQ (reference sequence).

This clonotype showed up just a few times. CDR3 sequence reads: CASSFGTGTQYF. DNA of the CDR3: TGTGCCAGCAGCTTCGGGACAGGGACCCAGTACTTC. This chain uses TRBV7-2 with TRBJ2-5; 8 bases line up with TRBD1. The CDR3 extends over 12 amino acids. Germline V gives CDR1 SGHTA, CDR2 FQGNSA. V shed 3 bases and J 7 bases; nucleotides not matched to a gene: 1. Together with reference TRBV7-2 and TRBJ2-5, the CDR3 gives the full variable domain: GAGVSQSPSNKVTEKGKDVELRCDPISGHTALYWYRQSLGQGLEFLIYFQGNSAPDKSGLPSDRFSAERTGGSVSTLTIQRTQQEDSAVYLCASSFGTGTQYFGPGTRLLVL.

V is TRBV5-1 and J is TRBJ1-4, with D maybe TRBD1 (5 bases). The germline CDR1 and CDR2 sequences are SGHRS and YFSETQ. V was shortened by 2 bases and J by 5 bases, with 10 bases between the two germline ends. The CDR3 covers 14 residues. The CDR3 reads CASSFDRQNEKLFF. CDR3 nucleotides: TGCGCCAGCAGCTTCGACAGACAGAATGAAAAACTGTTTTTT.

This clonotype was seen many times. The gene calls are TRBV6-2 or TRBV6-3 and TRBJ2-1, with 11 nucleotides matching TRBD2. The V gene's germline CDR1 is MNHEY and CDR2 SVGEGT. The CDR3 is made up of 13 amino acids. V lost 8 bases to trimming and J lost 6 bases; unmatched junction nucleotides: 3. The CDR3 protein is CASGTSGFNEQFF. CDR3 coding DNA: TGTGCCAGCGGGACTAGCGGATTCAATGAGCAGTTCTTC.

This clonotype occurred a few times. The rearrangement uses TRBV7-2 and TRBJ1-2, with 8 bases fitting TRBD1. Trimming cost V 5 bases and J 2 bases; bases outside gene matches: 7. CDR3 length equals 15 residues. Germline V lookup: CDR1 SGHTA, CDR2 FQGNSA. CDR3 region: CASSRTRQGNYGYTF. CDR3 in DNA: TGTGCCAGCAGCCGAACCCGACAGGGGAACTATGGCTACACCTTC.

This clonotype was found many times. The chain carries TRBV12-3 or TRBV12-4 and TRBJ1-1; D gene unclear. This CDR3 has 14 residues. V was shortened by 5 bases and J by 0 bases, with 10 bases between the two germline ends. CDR3 sequence: CASSVRVMNTEAFF. The DNA of the CDR3 is TGTGCCAGCAGTGTGAGGGTTATGAACACTGAAGCTTTCTTT.

The chain uses TRBV5-6 and TRBJ2-5, with no clear D. CDR1 and CDR2 (germline): SGHDT, YYEEEE. The CDR3 extends over 13 amino acids. Trimming took off 1 base at V and 4 bases at J, with 8 bases between the two ends. The CDR3 region has the DNA TGTGCCAGCAGCTTGCGGGTACTAGAGACCCAGTACTTC. This codes for CASSLRVLETQYF.